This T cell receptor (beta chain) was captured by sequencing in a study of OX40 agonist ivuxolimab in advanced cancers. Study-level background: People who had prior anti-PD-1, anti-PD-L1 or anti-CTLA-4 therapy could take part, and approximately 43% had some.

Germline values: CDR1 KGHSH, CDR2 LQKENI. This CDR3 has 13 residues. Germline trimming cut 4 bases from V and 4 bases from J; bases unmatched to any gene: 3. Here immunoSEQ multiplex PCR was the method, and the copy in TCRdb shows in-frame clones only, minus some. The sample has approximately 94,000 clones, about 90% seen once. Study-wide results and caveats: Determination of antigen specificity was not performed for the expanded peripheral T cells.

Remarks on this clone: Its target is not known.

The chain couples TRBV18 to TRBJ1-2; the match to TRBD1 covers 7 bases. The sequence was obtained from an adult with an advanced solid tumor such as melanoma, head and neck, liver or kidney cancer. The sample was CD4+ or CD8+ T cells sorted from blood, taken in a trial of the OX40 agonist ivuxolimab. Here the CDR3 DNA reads TGTGCCAGCTCACAGGGACAGTTCTATGGCTACACCTTC. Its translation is CASSQGQFYGYTF.